One and the same sample provided the 10 T cell receptor beta chains below, sequenced in a study of blood T cell repertoires in COVID-19. Here immunoSEQ multiplex PCR was the method, and the copy in TCRdb shows in-frame clones only, minus some. The data contain roughly 82,000 clones, about nine tenths of them singletons. The sequenced material came from peripheral blood. These receptor sequences come from a woman between 50 and 59 years old in a cohort sampled during active COVID-19.

The V gene is TRBV28, the J gene TRBJ2-2; possibly TRBD2 for D (5 bases). The germline V gene encodes CDR1 MDHEN and CDR2 SYDVKM. This CDR3 has 16 residues. V was cut by 6 bases and J by 3 bases, with 17 bases left in between. CDR3 coding DNA: TGTGCCAGCAGCTCCGGAGCTAGCCTATACACCGGGGAGCTGTTTTTT. This codes for CASSSGASLYTGELFF.

CDR3 DNA: TGTGCCAGCAGTCCCCTTGCCCTACGGGGAGCGGGAGGGCCTATCGGGGAGCTGTTTTTT. Translation: CASSPLALRGAGGPIGELFF. This sequence joins TRBV27 and TRBJ2-2, with TRBD2 matching over 10 bases. Germline CDR1 and CDR2: MNHEY and SMNVEV (reference sequence). The CDR3 covers 20 residues. J lost 7 bases, V lost 5 bases, and 22 bases had no gene match.

V and J are TRBV7-6 and TRBJ2-3; 7 bases match TRBD1. V trimming: 4 bases; J trimming: 3 bases; junction bases outside the gene matches: 7. CDR1 SGHVS and CDR2 FNYEAQ come from the germline V gene. The CDR3 has 15 residues. The CDR3 nucleotides are TGTGCCAGCAGCTCGGGACAGATGTCGACAGATACGCAGTATTTT. Residues: CASSSGQMSTDTQYF.

The rearrangement joins TRBV14 to TRBJ2-7; a weak D match, TRBD2 (5 bases). Germline V CDR1 and CDR2: SGHDN, FVKESK. The ends were cut back, 4 bases at V and 0 bases at J, with 16 bases in the middle. The CDR3 has 16 residues. DNA for the CDR3: TGTGCCAGCAGCCCCCAGAGGAGCGGTAACTCCTACGAGCAGTACTTC. Amino acids: CASSPQRSGNSYEQYF. Full variable domain (remainder filled in from reference TRBV14 and TRBJ2-7): EAGVTQFPSHSVIEKGQTVTLRCDPISGHDNLYWYRRVMGKEIKFLLHFVKESKQDESGMPNNRFLAERTGGTYSTLKVQPAELEDSGVYFCASSPQRSGNSYEQYFGPGTRLTVT.

The chain uses TRBV2 and TRBJ1-6, with 7 bases identical to TRBD1. CDR3 length: 15 amino acids. Germline V lookup: CDR1 SNHLY, CDR2 FYNNEI. The ends lost 8 bases at V and 0 bases at J; junction bases unmatched: 4. DNA of the CDR3: TGTGCCAGCGTGGGACAGAGCTCCTATAATTCACCCCTCCACTTT. This sequence encodes CASVGQSSYNSPLHF.

V usage is TRBV28 and J usage is TRBJ2-3; D call uncertain. This CDR3 has 13 amino acids. Trimming left V 3 bases short and J 4 bases short, with 8 bases between. Germline loops: CDR1 MDHEN, CDR2 SYDVKM. The CDR3 DNA sequence: TGTGCCAGCAGTTTTACGAGTTCAGATACGCAGTATTTT. Translated, it gives CASSFTSSDTQYF. Full variable domain (remainder filled in from reference TRBV28 and TRBJ2-3): DVKVTQSSRYLVKRTGEKVFLECVQDMDHENMFWYRQDPGLGLRLIYFSYDVKMKEKGDIPEGYSVSREKKERFSLILESASTNQTSMYLCASSFTSSDTQYFGPGTRLTVL.

This chain links TRBV10-3 with TRBJ2-1; 10 positions match TRBD2. V shed 2 bases and J 9 bases; nucleotides not matched to a gene: 7. The germline V gene has CDR1 ENHRY and CDR2 SYGVKD. This CDR3 region has 15 residues. The CDR3 sequence: CAISEKIAGGPEQFF. The CDR3 DNA is TGTGCCATCAGTGAGAAAATAGCGGGAGGCCCTGAGCAGTTCTTC.

This clone has a handful of counts. J is TRBJ2-7 and V is TRBV5-1; 9 positions agree with TRBD1. This CDR3 is 17 amino acids long. Germline V gene lookup returns CDR1 SGHRS and CDR2 YFSETQ. J gave up 1 base and V 0 bases, and 8 bases lay outside the gene matches. CDR3 nucleotide sequence: TGCGCCAGCAGCTTGGGGGGACAGGGTCCCTTTTCCTACGAGCAGTACTTC. Translated, it gives CASSLGGQGPFSYEQYF.

The genes are TRBV29-1 and TRBJ2-4; TRBD2 matches 9 bases. After removal of 5 bases from V and 2 bases from J, the junction contained 4 bases not matched to a gene. The CDR3 runs 14 residues. CDR1 SQVTM and CDR2 ANQGSEA come from the germline V gene. The CDR3 DNA reads TGCAGCGTTCGGGCTAGCGGGACCAAAAACATTCAGTACTTC. Its protein product is CSVRASGTKNIQYF.

This clone has only one observation. The chain uses TRBV6-4 and TRBJ1-3; 8 bases line up with TRBD1. This CDR3 has 13 amino acids. From germline, CDR1 is MRHNA and CDR2 SNTAGT. With 6 bases clipped from V and 8 bases from J, the junction kept 6 bases outside the gene matches. The CDR3 DNA reads TGTGCCAGCAGCGTCGACAGGGGAGACACCATATATTTT. Residues: CASSVDRGDTIYF.